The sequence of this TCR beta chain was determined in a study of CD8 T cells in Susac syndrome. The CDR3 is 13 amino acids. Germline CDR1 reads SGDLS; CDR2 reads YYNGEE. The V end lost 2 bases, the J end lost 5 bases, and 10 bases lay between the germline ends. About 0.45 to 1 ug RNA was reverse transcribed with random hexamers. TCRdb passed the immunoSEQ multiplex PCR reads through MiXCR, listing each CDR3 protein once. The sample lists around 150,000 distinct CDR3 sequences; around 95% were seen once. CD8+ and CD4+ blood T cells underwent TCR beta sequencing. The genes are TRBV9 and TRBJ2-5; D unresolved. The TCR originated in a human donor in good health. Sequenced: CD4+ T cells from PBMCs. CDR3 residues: CASSVQPHETQYF. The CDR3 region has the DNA TGTGCCAGCAGCGTCCAGCCTCATGAGACCCAGTACTTC.